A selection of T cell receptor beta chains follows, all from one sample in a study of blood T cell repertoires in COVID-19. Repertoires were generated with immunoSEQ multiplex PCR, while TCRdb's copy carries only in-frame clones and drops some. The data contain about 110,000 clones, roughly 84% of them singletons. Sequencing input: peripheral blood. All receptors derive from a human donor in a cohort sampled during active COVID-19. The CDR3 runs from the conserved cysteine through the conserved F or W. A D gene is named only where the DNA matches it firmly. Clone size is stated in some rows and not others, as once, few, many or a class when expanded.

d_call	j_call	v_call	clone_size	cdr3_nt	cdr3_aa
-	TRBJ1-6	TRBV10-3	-	TGTGCCATCAGTGATCATAGGAGCTCCTATAATTCACCCCTCCACTTT	CAISDHRSSYNSPLHF
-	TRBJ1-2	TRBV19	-	TGTGCCAGTCAGGGCGAAAGGGTAGGCTACACCTTC	CASQGERVGYTF
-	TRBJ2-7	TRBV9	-	TGTGCCAGCAGCGTAGTGGGAGAAGGCAGCGACGAGCAGTACTTC	CASSVVGEGSDEQYF
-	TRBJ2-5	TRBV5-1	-	TGCGCCAGCAGCTTGCTGGCGGAAGAGACCCAGTACTTC	CASSLLAEETQYF
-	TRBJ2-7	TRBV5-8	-	TGTGCCAGCAGTCCAAACCGGGGGTCCTACGAGCAGTACTTC	CASSPNRGSYEQYF
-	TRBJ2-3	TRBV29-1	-	TGCAGCGTTGTGAGCGGGAGCACAGATACGCAGTATTTT	CSVVSGSTDTQYF
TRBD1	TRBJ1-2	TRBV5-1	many	TGCGCCAGCAGCCCGGGACAGAACTATGGCTACACCTTC	CASSPGQNYGYTF
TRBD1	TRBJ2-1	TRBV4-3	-	TGCGCCAGCAGCCAGTCCGGGACAGGGTGGAATGAGCAGTTCTTC	CASSQSGTGWNEQFF
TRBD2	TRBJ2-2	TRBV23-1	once	TGCGCCAGCAGTCAACTTACGGGACTAGCCCCCACCGGGGAGCTGTTTTTT	CASSQLTGLAPTGELFF
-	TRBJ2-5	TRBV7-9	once	TGTGCGCTTAAGACTAGGCCCCCGGAGACCCAGTACTTC	CALKTRPPETQYF
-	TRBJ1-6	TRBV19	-	TGTGCCAGTAGTATCATCCCATCAAATTCACCCCTCCACTTT	CASSIIPSNSPLHF
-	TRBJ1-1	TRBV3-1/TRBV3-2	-	TGTGCCAGCAGCCAGATATCAGGGGAAACTGAAGCTTTCTTT	CASSQISGETEAFF
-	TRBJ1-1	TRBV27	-	TGTGCCAGCAGTTTTAGGGGAAGGAACACTGAAGCTTTCTTT	CASSFRGRNTEAFF
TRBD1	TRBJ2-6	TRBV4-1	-	TGCGCCAGCAGCCAAGGAAGACAGGGGGTCTCTGGGGCCAACGTCCTGACTTTC	CASSQGRQGVSGANVLTF
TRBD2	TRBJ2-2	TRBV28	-	TGTGCCAGCAGCCACTGGACTAGCGGGAACACCGGGGAGCTGTTTTTT	CASSHWTSGNTGELFF
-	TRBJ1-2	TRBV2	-	TGTGCCAGCAAAACGGGGACACGGGGCTACACCTTC	CASKTGTRGYTF
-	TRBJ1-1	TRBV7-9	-	TGTGCCAGCAGCGTTGGACACGGAGACTGGGAAGCTTTCTTT	CASSVGHGDWEAFF
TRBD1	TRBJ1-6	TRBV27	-	TGTGCCAGCAGCTTGGGACAGGTGAATTCACCCCTCCACTTT	CASSLGQVNSPLHF
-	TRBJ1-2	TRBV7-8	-	TGTGCCAGCAGCTTAGGAAGGACACCCATCCGCTACACCTTC	CASSLGRTPIRYTF
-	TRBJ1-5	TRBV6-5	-	TGTGCAGTGGACCAGGGTCTAAGCAATCAGCCCCAGCATTTT	CAVDQGLSNQPQHF
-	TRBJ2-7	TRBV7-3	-	TGTGCCAGCAGCTTATCGGGGAACCCCTACGAGCAGTACTTC	CASSLSGNPYEQYF
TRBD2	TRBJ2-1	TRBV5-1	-	TGCGCCAGCAGCCTAGGGACTAGCGGGGCGCCAGGGAATGAGCAGTTCTTC	CASSLGTSGAPGNEQFF
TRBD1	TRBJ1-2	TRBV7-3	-	TGTGCCAGCAGCTCCGGGACAGGGAGCGGCTACACCTTC	CASSSGTGSGYTF
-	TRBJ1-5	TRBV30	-	TGTGCCTGGAGTGGGGTGGGCTCCGGCAATCAGCCCCAGCATTTT	CAWSGVGSGNQPQHF
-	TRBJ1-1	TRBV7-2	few	TGTGCCAGCAGCTTATTATGGGGGGGGAACACTGAAGCTTTCTTT	CASSLLWGGNTEAFF
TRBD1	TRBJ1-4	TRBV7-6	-	TGTGCCAGCAGCTTGGGGACAGGGGATGAAAAACTGTTTTTT	CASSLGTGDEKLFF
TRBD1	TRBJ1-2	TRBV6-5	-	TGTGCCAGCCTGGGACAGGGGGCTCCTAACTATGGCTACACCTTC	CASLGQGAPNYGYTF
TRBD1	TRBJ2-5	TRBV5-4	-	TGTGCCAGCACCGTACGAAGGACAGGGGGCACGGAGACCCAGTACTTC	CASTVRRTGGTETQYF
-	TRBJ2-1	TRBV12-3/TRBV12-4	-	TGTGCCAGCAGTCCCACGGTGGAGCAGTTCTTC	CASSPTVEQFF
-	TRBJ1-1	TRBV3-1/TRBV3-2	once	TGTGCCAGCAGCCAAGAAGGAAGAGGAGCGGGGGCAAGAGCTTTCTTT	CASSQEGRGAGARAFF
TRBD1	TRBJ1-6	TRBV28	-	TGTGCCAGCAGTAGGGGGCGCGTGAATAATTCACCCCTCCACTTT	CASSRGRVNNSPLHF
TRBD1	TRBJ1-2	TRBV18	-	TGTGCCAGCTCCACCTCGGGACAGCCTCATCTCTATGGCTACACCTTC	CASSTSGQPHLYGYTF
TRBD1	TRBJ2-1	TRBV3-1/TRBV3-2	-	TGTGCCAGCAGCCAATGGGGAGCAGGGGGCGCGAATGAGCAGTTCTTC	CASSQWGAGGANEQFF
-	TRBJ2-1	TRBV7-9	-	TGTGCCAGCAGCTTAGCGCATATAGCGGAGACCTACAATGAGCAGTTCTTC	CASSLAHIAETYNEQFF
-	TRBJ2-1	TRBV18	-	TGTGCCAGCTCATTCGCAGGGGACAATGAGCAGTTCTTC	CASSFAGDNEQFF
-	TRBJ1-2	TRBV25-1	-	TGTGCCACCTTTACGGGGGACAACTATGGCTACACCTTC	CATFTGDNYGYTF
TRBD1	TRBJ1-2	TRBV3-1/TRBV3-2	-	TGTGCCAGCAGCCAAGACCCTGGGACAGACTATGGCTACACCTTC	CASSQDPGTDYGYTF
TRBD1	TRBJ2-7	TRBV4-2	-	TGTGCCAGCAGCCCCGCGGGACAGGGGACTACGCTAGAGCAGTACTTC	CASSPAGQGTTLEQYF
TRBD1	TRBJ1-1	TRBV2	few	TGTGCCAGCAGTGGGACAGGTCCCGGTGAAGCTTTCTTT	CASSGTGPGEAFF
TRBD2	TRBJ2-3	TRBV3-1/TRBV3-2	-	TGTGCCAGCAGCCCACTAGCGGAGGGGGTCGCAGATACGCAGTATTTT	CASSPLAEGVADTQYF
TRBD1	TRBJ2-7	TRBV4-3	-	TGCGCCAGCAGCCAGTTGGGACAGGGAGGCTACGAGCAGTACTTC	CASSQLGQGGYEQYF
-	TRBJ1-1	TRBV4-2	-	TGTGCCAGCAGCCAAGATAGCGTTTTAACAGTAAGGTCCGCTGAAGCTTTCTTT	CASSQDSVLTVRSAEAFF
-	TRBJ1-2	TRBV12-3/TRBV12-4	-	TGTGCCAGCACGTATACAGGAAGCTATGGCTACACCTTC	CASTYTGSYGYTF
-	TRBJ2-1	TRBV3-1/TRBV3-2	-	TGTGCCAGCAGCCAAGCGGGAGTAGTCAATGAGCAGTTCTTC	CASSQAGVVNEQFF
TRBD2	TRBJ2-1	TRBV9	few	TGTGCCAGCAGTGAACTAGCGACACGGTACAATGAGCAGTTCTTC	CASSELATRYNEQFF